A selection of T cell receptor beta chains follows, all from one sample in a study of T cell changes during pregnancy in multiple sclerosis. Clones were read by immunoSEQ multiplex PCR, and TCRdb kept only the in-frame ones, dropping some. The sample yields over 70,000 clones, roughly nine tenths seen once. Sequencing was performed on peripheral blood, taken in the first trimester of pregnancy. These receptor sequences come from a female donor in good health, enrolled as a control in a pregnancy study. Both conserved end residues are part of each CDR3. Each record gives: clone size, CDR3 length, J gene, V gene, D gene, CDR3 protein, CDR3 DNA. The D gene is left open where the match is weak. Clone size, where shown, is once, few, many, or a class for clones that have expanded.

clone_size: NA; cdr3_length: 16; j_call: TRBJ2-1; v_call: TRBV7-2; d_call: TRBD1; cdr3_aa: CASRLARGPKYNEQFF; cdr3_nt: TGTGCCAGCAGATTAGCCAGGGGGCCCAAATACAATGAGCAGTTCTTC
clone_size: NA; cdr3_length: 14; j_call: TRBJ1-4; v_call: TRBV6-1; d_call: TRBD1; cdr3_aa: CASSGTGINEKLFF; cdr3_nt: TGTGCCAGCAGTGGGACAGGGATTAATGAAAAACTGTTTTTT
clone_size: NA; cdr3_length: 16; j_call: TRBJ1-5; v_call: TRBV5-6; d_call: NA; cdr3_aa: CASSLGGAFSNQPQHF; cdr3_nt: TGTGCCAGCAGCTTGGGCGGGGCCTTCTCTAATCAGCCCCAGCATTTT
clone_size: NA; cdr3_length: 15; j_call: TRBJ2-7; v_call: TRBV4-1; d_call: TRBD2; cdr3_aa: CASSQTSGSLYEQYF; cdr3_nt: TGCGCCAGCAGCCAGACTAGCGGGAGCCTCTACGAGCAGTACTTC
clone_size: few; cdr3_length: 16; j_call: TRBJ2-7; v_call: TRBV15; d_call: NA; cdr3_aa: CATSRVHRETNYEQYF; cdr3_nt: TGTGCCACCAGCAGAGTACATCGGGAGACCAACTACGAGCAGTACTTC
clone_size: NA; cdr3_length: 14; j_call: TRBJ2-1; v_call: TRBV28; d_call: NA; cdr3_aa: CATILQGSGDEQFF; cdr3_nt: TGTGCCACCATATTACAGGGATCCGGGGATGAGCAGTTCTTC
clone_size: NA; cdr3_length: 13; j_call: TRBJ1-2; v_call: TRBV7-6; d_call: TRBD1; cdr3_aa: CASSPGQDYGYTF; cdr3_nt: TGTGCCAGCAGCCCCGGACAGGACTATGGCTACACCTTC
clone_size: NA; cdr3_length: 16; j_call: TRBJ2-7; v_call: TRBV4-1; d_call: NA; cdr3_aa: CASSQDMGTLPYEQYF; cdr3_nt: TGCGCCAGCAGCCAAGACATGGGGACTCTTCCCTACGAGCAGTACTTC
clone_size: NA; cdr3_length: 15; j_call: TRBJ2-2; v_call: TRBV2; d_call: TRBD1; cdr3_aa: CASSVDRGRPGELFF; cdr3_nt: TGTGCCAGCAGTGTGGACAGGGGTCGTCCCGGGGAGCTGTTTTTT
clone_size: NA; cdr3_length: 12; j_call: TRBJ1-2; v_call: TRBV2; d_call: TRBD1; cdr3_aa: CASSVTGEGYTF; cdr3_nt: TGTGCCAGCAGTGTAACAGGGGAAGGCTACACCTTC
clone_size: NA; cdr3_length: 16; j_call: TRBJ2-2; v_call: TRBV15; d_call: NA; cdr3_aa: CATSSRAGLNTGELFF; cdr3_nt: TGTGCCACCAGCAGCCGGGCGGGGTTGAACACCGGGGAGCTGTTTTTT
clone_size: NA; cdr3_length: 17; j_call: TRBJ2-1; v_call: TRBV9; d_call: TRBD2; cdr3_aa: CASSLSGTSGLAGEQFF; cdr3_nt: TGTGCCAGCAGCCTGAGTGGGACTAGCGGGTTGGCAGGTGAGCAGTTCTTC
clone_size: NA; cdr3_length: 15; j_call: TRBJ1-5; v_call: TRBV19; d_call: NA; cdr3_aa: CASSNEQGVNQPQHF; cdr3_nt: TGTGCCAGTAGTAACGAACAGGGTGTCAATCAGCCCCAGCATTTT
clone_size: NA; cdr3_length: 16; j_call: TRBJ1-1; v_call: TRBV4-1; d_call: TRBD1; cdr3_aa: CASSQSSQGAHTEAFF; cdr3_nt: TGCGCCAGCAGCCAATCCTCACAGGGGGCGCACACTGAAGCTTTCTTT
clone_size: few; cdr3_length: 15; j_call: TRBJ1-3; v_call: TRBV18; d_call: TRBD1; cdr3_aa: CASSQGQGSGNTIYF; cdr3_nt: TGTGCCAGCTCACAAGGACAGGGCTCTGGAAACACCATATATTTT
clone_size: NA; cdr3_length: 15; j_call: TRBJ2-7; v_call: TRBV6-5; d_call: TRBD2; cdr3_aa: CASSGLAGGSYEQYF; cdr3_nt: TGTGCCAGCAGCGGACTAGCGGGAGGATCCTACGAGCAGTACTTC
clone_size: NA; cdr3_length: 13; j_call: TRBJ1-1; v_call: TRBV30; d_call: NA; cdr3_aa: CAWNEFKKTEAFF; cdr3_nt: TGTGCCTGGAACGAGTTCAAGAAGACTGAAGCTTTCTTT
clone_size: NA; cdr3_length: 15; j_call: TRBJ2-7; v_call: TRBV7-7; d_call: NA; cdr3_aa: CASSLGGVGFYEQYF; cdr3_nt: TGTGCTAGCAGCTTAGGGGGGGTTGGATTCTACGAGCAGTACTTC
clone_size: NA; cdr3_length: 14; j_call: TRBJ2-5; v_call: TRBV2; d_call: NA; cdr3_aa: CASSERTGRETQYF; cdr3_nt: TGTGCCAGCAGTGAACGGACGGGGAGGGAGACCCAGTACTTC
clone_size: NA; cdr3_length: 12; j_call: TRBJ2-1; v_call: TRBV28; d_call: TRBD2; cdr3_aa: CASRGGSHEQFF; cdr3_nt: TGTGCCAGTCGCGGGGGAAGCCATGAGCAGTTCTTC
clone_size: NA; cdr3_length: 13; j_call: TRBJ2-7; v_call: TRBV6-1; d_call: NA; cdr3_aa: CASSERQAHEQYF; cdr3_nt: TGTGCCAGCAGTGAAAGGCAGGCTCACGAGCAGTACTTC